This is a list of T cell receptor beta chains from one sample in a study of T cells in Graves' hyperthyroidism and ophthalmopathy. TCRdb independently ran MiXCR on the multiplex PCR reads; one entry per CDR3 protein. The repertoire includes 650,000 to 700,000 distinct CDR3 sequences, 17% of them detected once, and roughly 15% sits in the top ten. The sample taken for sequencing was blood. Source of these receptors: a man aged 50-59 years with Graves' hyperthyroidism. The CDR3 runs from the conserved cysteine through the conserved F or W. The D gene is left open where the match is weak. The size field is filled for only some rows; it gives once, few, many or a size class.

clone_size j_call d_call v_call cdr3_length cdr3_aa cdr3_nt
NA TRBJ1-1 NA TRBV7-9 14 CASIKGDGNTEAFF TGTGCCAGCATCAAGGGCGATGGGAACACTGAAGCTTTCTTT
many TRBJ2-7 NA TRBV12-3/TRBV12-4 13 CASGVGLGGEQYF TGTGCCAGCGGGGTGGGATTGGGGGGCGAGCAGTACTTC
few TRBJ2-3 TRBD2 TRBV30 15 CAWTPTSGSTDTQYF TGTGCCTGGACCCCGACTAGCGGAAGCACAGATACGCAGTATTTT
few TRBJ2-2 NA TRBV10-3 13 CATGTEPTGELFF TGTGCCACAGGGACGGAACCGACCGGGGAGCTGTTTTTT
many TRBJ2-1 NA TRBV11-2 16 CASSLGIRQGFNEQFF TGTGCCAGCAGCTTAGGAATTAGGCAGGGATTTAATGAGCAGTTCTTC
many TRBJ2-6 TRBD1 TRBV11-2 16 CASRPNRGEGANVLTF TGTGCCAGCAGACCAAACAGGGGGGAAGGGGCCAACGTCCTGACTTTC
many TRBJ1-5 NA TRBV6-1 15 CASSYGGEINQPQHF TGTGCCAGCAGTTACGGTGGGGAGATCAATCAGCCCCAGCATTTT
many TRBJ1-5 NA TRBV3-1 14 CASSRDLSNQPQHF TGTGCCAGCAGTCGGGATCTTAGCAATCAGCCCCAGCATTTT
many TRBJ2-4 TRBD1 TRBV5-1 17 CASSLTVQGGFQNIQYF TGCGCCAGCAGCTTGACCGTACAGGGGGGCTTCCAAAACATTCAGTACTTC
many TRBJ2-1 TRBD2 TRBV28 14 CASKVLAGAGEQFF TGTGCCAGCAAGGTACTAGCGGGAGCGGGGGAGCAGTTCTTC
few TRBJ2-6 NA TRBV7-3 15 CASSLKFSGANVLTF TGTGCCAGCAGCTTGAAGTTTTCTGGGGCCAACGTCCTGACTTTC
NA TRBJ2-5 TRBD2 TRBV12-3/TRBV12-4 16 CASSFASGSYQETQYF TGTGCCAGCAGTTTCGCTAGCGGGAGTTATCAAGAGACCCAGTACTTC
NA TRBJ2-6 NA TRBV20-1 16 CSVTPGLYSGANVLTF TGCAGTGTCACGCCGGGACTGTACTCTGGGGCCAACGTCCTGACTTTC
few TRBJ1-1 NA TRBV6-1 13 CASRLDPSRRAFF TGTGCCAGCAGATTAGACCCCTCAAGACGAGCTTTCTTT